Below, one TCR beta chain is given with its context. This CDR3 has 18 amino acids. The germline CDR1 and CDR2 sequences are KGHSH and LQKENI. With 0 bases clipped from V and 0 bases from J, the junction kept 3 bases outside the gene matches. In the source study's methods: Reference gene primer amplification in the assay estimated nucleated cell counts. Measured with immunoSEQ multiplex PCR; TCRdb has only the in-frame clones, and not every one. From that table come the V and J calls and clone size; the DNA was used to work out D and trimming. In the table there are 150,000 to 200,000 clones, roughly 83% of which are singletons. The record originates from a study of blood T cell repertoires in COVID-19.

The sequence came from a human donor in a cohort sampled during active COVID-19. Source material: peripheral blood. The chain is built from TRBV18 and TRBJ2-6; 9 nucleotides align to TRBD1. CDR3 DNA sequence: TGTGCCAGCTCACCACCGACGGGACAGGGCTCTGGGGCCAACGTCCTGACTTTC. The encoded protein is CASSPPTGQGSGANVLTF.